This TCR beta chain derives from a study of shared clonotypes between healthy human individuals. The CDR3 extends over 16 amino acids. Trimming at V came to 3 bases and at J to 1 base, leaving 7 bases not matched to a gene. Germline lookup yields CDR1 MNHNY and CDR2 SVGAGI (reference sequence). In regard to this clone: Its specificity is unknown.

Whole-study results and caveats: Tissue TCR repertoires likely differ from these blood-only repertoires.

Some clones are missing from TCRdb's copy, which holds only in-frame ones; the method was immunoSEQ multiplex PCR. The sample includes 470,000 or so clones, about 84% seen only once; the top ten take 9.5% to 15%. This TCR came from a woman in her thirties or forties in good health. Some clones in this sample may be carry-over from other donors' samples. The V gene is TRBV6-6, the J gene TRBJ2-3; 7 bases fit TRBD2. Sequenced sample: PBMCs. The chain's CDR3 is CASSYGVGGGTDTQYF. CDR3 coding DNA: TGTGCCAGCAGTTATGGGGTTGGGGGGGGCACAGATACGCAGTATTTT.